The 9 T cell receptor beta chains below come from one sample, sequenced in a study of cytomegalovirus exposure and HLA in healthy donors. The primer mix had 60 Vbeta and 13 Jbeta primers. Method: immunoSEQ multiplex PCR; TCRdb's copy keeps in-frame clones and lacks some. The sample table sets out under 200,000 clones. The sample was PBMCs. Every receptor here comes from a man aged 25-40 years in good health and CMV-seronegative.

The CDR3 coding sequence is TGTGCCAGCAGTACCCACGGGGATAGCAATCAGCCCCAGCATTTT. Encoded protein: CASSTHGDSNQPQHF. The chain carries TRBV6-6 and TRBJ1-5, with D unresolved. Germline values: CDR1 MNHNY, CDR2 SVGAGI (reference sequence). V dropped 5 bases and J dropped 0 bases, with 11 bases sitting between them. CDR3 length: 15 amino acids.

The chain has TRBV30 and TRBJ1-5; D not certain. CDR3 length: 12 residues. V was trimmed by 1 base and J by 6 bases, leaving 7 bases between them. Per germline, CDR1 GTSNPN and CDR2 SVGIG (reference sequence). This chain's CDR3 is CAWSGHLQPQHF. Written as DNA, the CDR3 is TGTGCCTGGAGTGGACACCTTCAGCCCCAGCATTTT.

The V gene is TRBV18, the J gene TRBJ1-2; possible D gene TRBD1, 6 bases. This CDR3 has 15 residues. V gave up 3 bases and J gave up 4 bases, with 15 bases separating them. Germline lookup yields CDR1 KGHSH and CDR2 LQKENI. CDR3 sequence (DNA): TGTGCCAGCTCACCCACAGGGTTAGCCCTCTATGGCTACACCTTC. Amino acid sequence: CASSPTGLALYGYTF.

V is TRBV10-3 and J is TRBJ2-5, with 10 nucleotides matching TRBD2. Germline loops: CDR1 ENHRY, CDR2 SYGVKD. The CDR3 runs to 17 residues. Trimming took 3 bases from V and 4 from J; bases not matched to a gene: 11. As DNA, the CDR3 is TGTGCCATCAGTGAAAATGAGGGGCTAGCGGGAGCAGAGACCCAGTACTTC. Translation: CAISENEGLAGAETQYF.

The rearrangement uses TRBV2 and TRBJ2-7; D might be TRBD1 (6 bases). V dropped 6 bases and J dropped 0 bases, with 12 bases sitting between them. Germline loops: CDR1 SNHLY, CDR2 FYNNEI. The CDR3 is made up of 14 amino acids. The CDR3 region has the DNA TGTGCCAGCAGGGAGGACAGCTACTCCTACGAGCAGTACTTC. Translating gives CASREDSYSYEQYF. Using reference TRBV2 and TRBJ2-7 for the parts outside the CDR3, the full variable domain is EPEVTQTPSHQVTQMGQEVILRCVPISNHLYFYWYRQILGQKVEFLVSFYNNEISEKSEIFDDQFSVERPDGSNFTLKIRSTKLEDSAMYFCASREDSYSYEQYFGPGTRLTVT.

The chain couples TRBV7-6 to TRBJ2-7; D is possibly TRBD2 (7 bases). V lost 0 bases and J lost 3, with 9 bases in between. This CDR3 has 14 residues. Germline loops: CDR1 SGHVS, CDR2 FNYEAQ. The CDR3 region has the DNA TGTGCCAGCAGCTTAGCGGGAGGGGGCTACGAGCAGTACTTC. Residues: CASSLAGGGYEQYF.

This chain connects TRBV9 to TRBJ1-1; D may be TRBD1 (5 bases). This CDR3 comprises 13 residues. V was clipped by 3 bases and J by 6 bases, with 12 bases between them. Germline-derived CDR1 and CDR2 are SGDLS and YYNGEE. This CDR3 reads CASSAQGRAEAFF. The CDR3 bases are TGTGCCAGCAGCGCCCAGGGAAGGGCTGAAGCTTTCTTT.

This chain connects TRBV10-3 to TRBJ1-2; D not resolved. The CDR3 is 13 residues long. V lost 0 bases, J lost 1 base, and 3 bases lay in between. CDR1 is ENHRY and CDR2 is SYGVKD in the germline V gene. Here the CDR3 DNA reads TGTGCCATCAGTGAGTCGAGTAACTATGGCTACACCTTC. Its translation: CAISESSNYGYTF.

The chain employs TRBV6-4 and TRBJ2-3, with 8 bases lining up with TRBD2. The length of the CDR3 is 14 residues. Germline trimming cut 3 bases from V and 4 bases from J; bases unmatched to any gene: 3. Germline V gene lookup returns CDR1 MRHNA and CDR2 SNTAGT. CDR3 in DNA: TGTGCCAGCAGTGATCGACTAGCGTCAGATACGCAGTATTTT. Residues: CASSDRLASDTQYF.